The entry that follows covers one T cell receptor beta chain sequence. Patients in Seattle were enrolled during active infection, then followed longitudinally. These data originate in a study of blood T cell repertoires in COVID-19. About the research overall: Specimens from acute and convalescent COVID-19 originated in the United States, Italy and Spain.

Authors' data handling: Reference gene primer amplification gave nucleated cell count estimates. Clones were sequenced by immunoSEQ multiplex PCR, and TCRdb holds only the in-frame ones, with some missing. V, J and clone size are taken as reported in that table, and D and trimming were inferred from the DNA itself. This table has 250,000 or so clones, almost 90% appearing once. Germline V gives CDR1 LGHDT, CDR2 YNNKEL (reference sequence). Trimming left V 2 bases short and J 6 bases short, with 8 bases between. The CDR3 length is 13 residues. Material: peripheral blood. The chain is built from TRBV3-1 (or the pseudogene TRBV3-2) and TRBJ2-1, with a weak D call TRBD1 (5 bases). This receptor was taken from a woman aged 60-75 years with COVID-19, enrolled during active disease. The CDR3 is CASSQKGVNEQFF. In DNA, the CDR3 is TGTGCCAGCAGCCAAAAAGGGGTCAATGAGCAGTTCTTC.